This T cell receptor beta chain was recovered during a study of T-cell memory formation after mild COVID-19. Study-level results: Contracting clones localized mainly to CM and EM when CD4+ and mainly to EMRA when CD8+.

Per germline, CDR1 SGHVS and CDR2 FQNEAQ. The V segment lost 5 bases and the J segment 4 bases; nucleotides outside the gene matches: 9. This CDR3 contains 16 residues. This clonotype occurred a few times. Its specificity is not known. TCRdb processed the 5' RACE reads anew with MiXCR; each CDR3 protein has one entry. The data contain 200,000 to 250,000 distinct CDR3 sequences, around 17% of them singletons. Material: PBMCs or a T cell subset sorted from them (not recorded which). The rearrangement links TRBV7-8 to TRBJ2-1, with 9 bases aligning to TRBD2. The clonotype comes from a man aged 18-30 years who had mild COVID-19 (a few samples of this study predate the infection). Cell type and time point are not known. The CDR3: CASSPVSGGPYNEQFF. CDR3 DNA sequence: TGTGCCAGCAGCCCCGTTAGCGGGGGCCCTTACAATGAGCAGTTCTTC.